What follows are 26 T cell receptor beta chains derived from one specimen sequenced in a study of blood T cells in healthy people across ages. Sample-barcoded 5' priming and a J-beta primer mix drove a second PCR of roughly 6 to 12 cycles. Each CDR3 protein is one row after TCRdb ran MiXCR on the 5' RACE reads. In the table there are about 840,000 distinct CDR3 sequences, about 29% of which are singletons. These same data were also listed under a study on T cells of mothers and their children.

Material: blood. The receptors come from a woman in her forties in good health.

The chain uses TRBV29-1 and TRBJ1-1; D perhaps matches TRBD1 (6 bases). The V gene's germline CDR1 is SQVTM and CDR2 ANQGSEA. CDR3 length: 14 residues. Trimming left V 4 bases short and J 0 bases short, with 12 bases between. In nucleotides, the CDR3 is TGCAGCGTTGTCGGACAGAGCCTGAACACTGAAGCTTTCTTT. Amino acids: CSVVGQSLNTEAFF.

This clonotype was observed at least ten times. The chain employs TRBV12-3 or TRBV12-4 and TRBJ1-1; a possible D gene is TRBD1 (5 bases). Trimming removed 5 bases at V and 1 base at J, with 11 bases between. The CDR3 contains 14 residues. CDR3 DNA: TGTGCCAGCAGTCAAACAGGCGGGAACACTGAAGCTTTCTTT. Translated: CASSQTGGNTEAFF.

J is TRBJ1-5 and V is TRBV12-3 or TRBV12-4; 8 positions agree with TRBD1. The CDR3 runs 13 residues. The ends lost 7 bases at V and 5 bases at J; junction bases unmatched: 4. DNA of the CDR3: TGTGCCAGCACCCGGACAGGGCATCAGCCCCAGCATTTT. Protein sequence: CASTRTGHQPQHF.

A few counts support this clonotype. The chain uses TRBV12-3 or TRBV12-4 and TRBJ2-1, with D possibly matching TRBD2 (6 bases). V gave up 2 bases and J gave up 7 bases, with 15 bases separating them. This CDR3 is 15 amino acids long. CDR3 DNA sequence: TGTGCCAGCAGTTTAAGACTAGGCTTAAGGAATGAGCAGTTCTTC. It is translated as CASSLRLGLRNEQFF.

This clonotype was seen more than once but under ten times. The chain recombines TRBV15 with TRBJ2-3; 9 bases are a match to TRBD1. CDR3 length equals 15 residues. CDR1 and CDR2 from the germline V gene are LNHNV and YYDKDF (reference sequence). Unmatched junction bases numbered 3, after V lost 4 bases and J lost 1 base. In DNA form, the CDR3 reads TGTGCCACCAGCAACAGGGGGCCTGGCACAGATACGCAGTATTTT. This translates into CATSNRGPGTDTQYF.

This clonotype was found many times. This chain connects TRBV20-1 to TRBJ1-6, with TRBD1 identical over 8 bases. The CDR3 consists of 13 residues. V lost 6 bases to trimming and J lost 5 bases; unmatched junction nucleotides: 3. Germline V gives CDR1 DFQATT, CDR2 SNEGSKA (reference sequence). The CDR3 reads CSARTGNNSPLHF. The CDR3 region has the DNA TGCAGTGCCCGGACAGGGAATAATTCACCCCTCCACTTT.

This clonotype was seen repeatedly, ten times or more. The genes are TRBV6-5 and TRBJ1-2, with a tentative D call TRBD1 (5 bases). Trimming took off 6 bases at V and 4 bases at J, with 12 bases between the two ends. The CDR3 runs to 13 residues. Germline CDR1 reads MNHEY; CDR2 reads SVGAGI. The DNA of the CDR3 is TGTGCCAGCAGCTCTACAGGTCCCTATGGCTACACCTTC. This sequence encodes CASSSTGPYGYTF.

This clonotype has a count of ten or more. J is TRBJ2-5 and V is TRBV29-1; 11 bases are shared with TRBD2. J lost 1 base, V lost 4 bases, and 2 bases had no gene match. Looked up from germline, CDR1 is SQVTM and CDR2 is ANQGSEA. CDR3 length equals 14 residues. The CDR3 is CSVASGGPQETQYF. The CDR3 DNA is TGCAGCGTTGCTAGCGGGGGGCCCCAAGAGACCCAGTACTTC.

The chain recombines TRBV9 with TRBJ2-3; D might be TRBD2 (6 bases). Per the germline V gene, CDR1 is SGDLS and CDR2 is YYNGEE. Trimming took 0 bases from V and 3 from J, leaving 8 bases between them. CDR3 length: 14 residues. The CDR3 reads CASSVGDLTDTQYF. In DNA form, the CDR3 reads TGTGCCAGCAGCGTAGGGGACTTGACAGATACGCAGTATTTT.

Ten or more counts support this clonotype. The V gene is TRBV7-2, the J gene TRBJ2-7; D might be TRBD1 or TRBD2, each matching 5 bases. Germline-derived CDR1 and CDR2 are SGHTA and FQGNSA. V was pared by 5 bases and J by 2 bases, with 16 bases between. The CDR3 spans 15 residues. CDR3 sequence reads: CASSSAGTGTYEQYF. The DNA of the CDR3 is TGTGCCAGCAGCAGCGCCGGGACGGGGACCTACGAGCAGTACTTC.

This clonotype occurred many times. This sequence joins TRBV7-2 and TRBJ2-7, with unresolved D. CDR1 and CDR2 (germline): SGHTA, FQGNSA. Trimming took 3 bases from V and 0 from J, leaving 9 bases between them. This CDR3 region has 14 residues. The CDR3 DNA reads as TGTGCCAGCAGCTTTCTACAGAGCTCCTACGAGCAGTACTTC. Translating it yields CASSFLQSSYEQYF.

This clonotype was detected ten times or more. The chain carries TRBV7-2 and TRBJ2-1; possibly TRBD1 for D (5 bases). This CDR3 has 15 residues. With 2 bases removed from V and 4 bases from J, the gap between germline ends came to 12 bases. The germline V gene encodes CDR1 SGHTA and CDR2 FQGNSA. The CDR3 DNA is TGTGCCAGCAGCTTACAGGAGACAGCTTACAATGAGCAGTTCTTC. Translation: CASSLQETAYNEQFF.

This clonotype was seen only a few times. V gene TRBV29-1 combines with J gene TRBJ2-5, with TRBD1 matching over 9 bases. This CDR3 has 16 amino acids. J lost 11 bases, V lost 1 base, and 17 bases had no gene match. Germline CDR1 and CDR2: SQVTM and ANQGSEA. The CDR3 DNA sequence: TGCAGCGTTGAAGTGGCCGGGACAGGGAGGTTAAATGAGCAGTACTTC. Translated: CSVEVAGTGRLNEQYF.

This clonotype has only a few counts. The gene calls are TRBV29-1 and TRBJ2-7, with 7 positions matching TRBD1. Germline loops: CDR1 SQVTM, CDR2 ANQGSEA. The V gene end was trimmed by 1 base and the J gene end by 3 bases; junction bases not matched to a gene: 9. The CDR3 contains 15 residues. CDR3 nucleotide sequence: TGCAGCGTTGAAGGTATGGGGACAGACTGCTACGAGCAGTACTTC. Protein: CSVEGMGTDCYEQYF.

Comments on this clonotype: This clone may be a read error of a much larger clone one base away. The chain joins TRBV24-1 to TRBJ1-2; TRBD1 aligns across 7 bases. The CDR3 extends over 14 amino acids. Trimming cost V 4 bases and J 7 bases; bases outside gene matches: 8. Germline V CDR1 and CDR2: KGHDR, SFDVKD. The CDR3 sequence: CATSDPTGCGGYTF. CDR3 DNA sequence: TGTGCCACCAGTGACCCGACAGGGTGTGGTGGCTACACCTTC.

This clonotype was observed a handful of times. J is TRBJ1-2 and V is TRBV4-1; 7 bases match TRBD1. V was pared by 2 bases and J by 0 bases, with 9 bases of the junction left unmatched. The germline V gene encodes CDR1 MGHRA and CDR2 YSYEKL. The CDR3 covers 17 residues. This CDR3 is CASSQRGTARSNYGYTF. CDR3 bases: TGCGCCAGCAGCCAACGCGGGACAGCAAGATCTAACTATGGCTACACCTTC.

Notes on this clonotype: Just one base apart from a much larger clone, this may be a read error. The gene calls are TRBV7-2 and TRBJ2-5; D gene ambiguous. Between the trimmed V and J ends, which lost 0 bases and 4 bases, there was a span of 6 bases. CDR1 SGHTA and CDR2 FQGNSA come from the germline V gene. This CDR3 has 13 residues. This CDR3 is CASSLAGIETQYF. In nucleotides, the CDR3 is TGTGCCAGCAGCTTAGCGGGGATAGAGACCCAGTACTTC.

The gene calls are TRBV12-3 or TRBV12-4 and TRBJ2-6; TRBD1 agrees at 7 bases. The J segment lost 2 bases and the V segment lost 6 bases, leaving 13 bases of the junction unmatched. The CDR3 contains 18 residues. CDR3 protein: CASRETGRRDTGANVLTF. The CDR3 nucleotides read TGTGCCAGCAGGGAGACAGGGAGAAGAGACACTGGGGCCAACGTCCTGACTTTC.

This clonotype was seen a few times. The V call is TRBV5-1, the J call TRBJ2-2; D gene ambiguous. Per germline, CDR1 SGHRS and CDR2 YFSETQ. V was shortened by 4 bases and J by 0 bases, with 10 bases between the two germline ends. The CDR3 covers 15 residues. The CDR3 sequence is CASSGLTANTGELFF. The CDR3 DNA reads as TGCGCCAGCAGCGGCCTCACAGCGAACACCGGGGAGCTGTTTTTT.

This clonotype occurred many times. V gene TRBV20-1 combines with J gene TRBJ2-5, with D perhaps matching TRBD2 (6 bases). The CDR3 is made up of 12 amino acids. The V end was cut by 2 bases, the J end by 4 bases, with 8 bases between. Germline V lookup: CDR1 DFQATT, CDR2 SNEGSKA (reference sequence). The CDR3 nucleotides are TGCAGTGCTAGAATTAGCGGAGAGACCCAGTACTTC. It is translated as CSARISGETQYF.

This clonotype has a count of ten or more. The rearrangement uses TRBV5-1 and TRBJ1-1; D might be TRBD1 (5 bases). V was shortened by 4 bases and J by 1 base, with 8 bases between the two germline ends. The CDR3 runs 13 residues. Germline CDR1 SGHRS, CDR2 YFSETQ. The CDR3, as DNA: TGCGCCAGCAGCCCGACAGAGAACACTGAAGCTTTCTTT. This gives the protein CASSPTENTEAFF.

V and J are TRBV29-1 and TRBJ2-1; D not certain. Germline CDR1 and CDR2: SQVTM and ANQGSEA. This CDR3 contains 13 residues. The CDR3 region has the DNA TGCAGAGCATTTGGGGTCTCCTACAATGAGCAGTTCTTC. Its translation: CRAFGVSYNEQFF.

In its sample, this clonotype was seen a few times. This chain uses TRBV7-2 with TRBJ2-7, with 9 nucleotides matching TRBD1. Germline-derived CDR1 and CDR2 are SGHTA and FQGNSA. The CDR3 sequence is 15 residues long. V lost 3 bases to trimming and J lost 4 bases; unmatched junction nucleotides: 7. CDR3 nucleotides: TGTGCCAGCAGCTTGGTTGGACAGGGGCGATACGAGCAGTACTTC. Its protein is CASSLVGQGRYEQYF. The full variable domain, rest sourced from reference TRBV7-2 and TRBJ2-7, is GAGVSQSPSNKVTEKGKDVELRCDPISGHTALYWYRQSLGQGLEFLIYFQGNSAPDKSGLPSDRFSAERTGGSVSTLTIQRTQQEDSAVYLCASSLVGQGRYEQYFGPGTRLTVT.

The table lists this clonotype with a few counts. This chain joins TRBV20-1 and TRBJ2-5, with 8 bases matching TRBD2. CDR1 is DFQATT, CDR2 SNEGSKA, per germline (reference sequence). The CDR3 covers 14 residues. The trim removed 6 bases at V and 11 bases at J, leaving 17 bases unmatched. DNA for the CDR3: TGCAGTGCGACCGGGACTAGTCAATTGAATGAGCAGTACTTC. This codes for CSATGTSQLNEQYF.

This clonotype has at least ten counts. At one end, the junction sequence differs from germline, possibly due to a read error. CDR3 sequence reads: CASSLEQGQTYEQYF. CDR3 coding DNA: TGTGCTAGCAGCTTAGAACAGGGACAGACCTACGAGCAGTACTTC. J is TRBJ2-7 and V is TRBV7-7; 7 bases are a match to TRBD1. From germline, CDR1 is SSHAT and CDR2 FNYEAQ (reference sequence). The CDR3 has 15 amino acids.

This clonotype showed up just a few times. The chain employs TRBV7-6 and TRBJ2-1; D unresolved. V lost 5 bases and J lost 10, with 18 bases in between. This CDR3 comprises 14 residues. Germline values: CDR1 SGHVS, CDR2 FNYEAQ. The CDR3 is CASSKGSATGEQFF. The CDR3, as DNA: TGTGCCAGCAGCAAGGGATCAGCGACGGGCGAGCAGTTCTTC.